Below, 9 T cell receptor beta chains from the same sample are listed, as sequenced in a study of post-analysis software for immune sequencing data. Study-wide results and caveats: In patients, a few TRBV segments were more frequent than in controls, with TRBV5-6, TRBV5-1 and TRBV20-1 among them.

The antigens these receptors bind are not known. Prepared TCR beta cDNA libraries contained unique molecular identifiers. MiXCR was run by TCRdb on the PCR reads, yielding one entry per CDR3 protein. The data contain approximately 400,000 distinct CDR3 sequences, less than 35% of them singletons. The sequenced material came from blood. These TCRs come from a girl aged 5 to 17 with multiple sclerosis.

The chain employs TRBV6-5 and TRBJ2-1; 15 bases agree with TRBD2. The CDR3 totals 21 residues. The trim removed 4 bases at V and 2 bases at J, leaving 15 bases unmatched. Germline V gives CDR1 MNHEY, CDR2 SVGAGI. The CDR3 DNA reads as TGTGCCAGCAGTTCCATACTGCCGGGACTAGCGGGGGGTAAGGCCTACAATGAGCAGTTCTTC. Protein sequence: CASSSILPGLAGGKAYNEQFF.

The chain recombines TRBV3-1 with TRBJ2-1; 10 nucleotides agree with TRBD1. The end of the DNA fits TRBJ2-7 better, so the J call may be wrong. Germline assignment: CDR1 LGHDT and CDR2 YNNKEL (reference sequence). This CDR3 has 16 amino acids. The CDR3, as DNA: TGTGCCAGCAGCCAAGACTACGGGACAGGGGACAATGAGCAGTACTTC. Encoded protein: CASSQDYGTGDNEQYF.

CDR3 nucleotide sequence: TGTGCCAGCGGAAATGGCGGGCTCTACGAGCAGTACTTC. It is translated as CASGNGGLYEQYF. The chain is built from TRBV7-2 and TRBJ2-7; maybe TRBD2 (5 bases). V was pared by 8 bases and J by 3 bases, with 14 bases between. CDR1 and CDR2 (germline): SGHTA, FQGNSA. This CDR3 spans 13 amino acids.

This clonotype was seen more than once but under ten times. The chain has TRBV30 and TRBJ1-1; D is unclear. The CDR3 is 12 amino acids. Trimming took 1 base from V and 8 from J, leaving 11 bases between them. The germline CDR1 and CDR2 sequences are GTSNPN and SVGIG (reference sequence). In DNA form, the CDR3 reads TGTGCCTGGAGTGCAAGTACAGAGGAAGCTTTCTTT. This translates into CAWSASTEEAFF.

This clonotype is termed medium-sized (0.01 to 0.1%). The rearrangement joins TRBV7-8 to TRBJ2-3; D is possibly TRBD2 (6 bases). Trimming removed 4 bases at V and 1 base at J, with 9 bases between. CDR1 SGHVS and CDR2 FQNEAQ come from the germline V gene. The CDR3 has 14 residues. The DNA for the CDR3 is TGTGCCAGCAGCTCGGGGGACCGCACAGATACGCAGTATTTT. Protein: CASSSGDRTDTQYF.

This clonotype appeared a few times. This rearrangement joins TRBV7-2 to TRBJ1-4; D ambiguous. In germline, CDR1 is SGHTA, CDR2 FQGNSA. This CDR3 has 11 amino acids. The V and J ends lost 5 bases and 13 bases respectively, with 11 bases between them. The CDR3 sequence: CASSQTGGLFF. DNA for the CDR3: TGTGCCAGCAGCCAAACGGGAGGACTGTTTTTT.

The V and J genes are TRBV6-2 or TRBV6-3 and TRBJ2-4, with 8 bases identical to TRBD2. There are 17 residues in the CDR3. Per germline, CDR1 MNHEY and CDR2 SVGEGT. The ends lost 2 bases at V and 8 bases at J; junction bases unmatched: 14. The chain's CDR3 is CASSYGQTGGARDIQYF. Here the CDR3 DNA reads TGTGCCAGCAGTTACGGTCAAACCGGGGGGGCCCGGGACATTCAGTACTTC.

This clonotype was counted between two and nine times. The V and J genes are TRBV6-5 and TRBJ2-5, with 7 bases aligning to TRBD1. V shed 6 bases, J shed 5 bases, and the junction held 12 bases outside the gene matches. Germline CDR1 MNHEY, CDR2 SVGAGI. The CDR3 has 15 amino acids. The CDR3 region is CASRAETGLKETQYF. The DNA of the CDR3 is TGTGCCAGCAGGGCCGAGACAGGGCTGAAGGAGACCCAGTACTTC.

The sample holds many counts of this clonotype. The chain has TRBV29-1 and TRBJ2-7; D call uncertain. V lost 6 bases and J 2 bases, leaving 14 bases between the germline ends. This CDR3 comprises 13 residues. From germline, CDR1 is SQVTM and CDR2 ANQGSEA. This CDR3 reads CSVRPAGAYEQYF. CDR3 in DNA: TGCAGCGTCCGACCGGCAGGAGCCTACGAGCAGTACTTC.